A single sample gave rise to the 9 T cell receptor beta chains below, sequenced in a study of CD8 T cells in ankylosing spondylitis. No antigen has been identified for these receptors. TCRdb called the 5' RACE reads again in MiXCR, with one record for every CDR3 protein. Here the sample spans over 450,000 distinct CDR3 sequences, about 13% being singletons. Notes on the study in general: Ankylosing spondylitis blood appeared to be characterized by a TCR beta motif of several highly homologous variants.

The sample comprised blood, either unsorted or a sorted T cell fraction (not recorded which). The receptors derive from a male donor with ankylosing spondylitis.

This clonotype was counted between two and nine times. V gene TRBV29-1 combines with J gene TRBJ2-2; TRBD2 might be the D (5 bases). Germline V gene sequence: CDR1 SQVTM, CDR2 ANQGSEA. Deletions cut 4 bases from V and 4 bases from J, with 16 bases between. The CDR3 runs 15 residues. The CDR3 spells CSVVGPGVGTGELFF. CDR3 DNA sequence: TGCAGCGTTGTTGGACCCGGGGTCGGCACCGGGGAGCTGTTTTTT.

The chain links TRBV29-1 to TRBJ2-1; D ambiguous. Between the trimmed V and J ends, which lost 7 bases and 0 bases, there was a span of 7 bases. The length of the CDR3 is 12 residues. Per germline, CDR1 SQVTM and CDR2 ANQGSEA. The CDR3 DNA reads TGCAGCGCCCCGAGCTCCTACAATGAGCAGTTCTTC. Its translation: CSAPSSYNEQFF.

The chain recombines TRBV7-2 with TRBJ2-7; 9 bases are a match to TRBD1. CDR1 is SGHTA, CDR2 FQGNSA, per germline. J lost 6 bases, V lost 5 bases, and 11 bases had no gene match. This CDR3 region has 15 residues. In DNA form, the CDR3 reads TGTGCCAGCAGCCTCCGACAGGGGGGTAGCGCCGAGCAGTACGTC. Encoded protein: CASSLRQGGSAEQYV.

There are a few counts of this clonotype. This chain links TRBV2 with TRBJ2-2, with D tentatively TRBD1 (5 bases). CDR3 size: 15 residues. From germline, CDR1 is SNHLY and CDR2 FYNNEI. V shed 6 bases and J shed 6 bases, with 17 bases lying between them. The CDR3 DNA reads TGTGCCAGCAGCGTGGGGATTCAGGGCGCCGGGGAGCTGTTTTTT. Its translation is CASSVGIQGAGELFF.

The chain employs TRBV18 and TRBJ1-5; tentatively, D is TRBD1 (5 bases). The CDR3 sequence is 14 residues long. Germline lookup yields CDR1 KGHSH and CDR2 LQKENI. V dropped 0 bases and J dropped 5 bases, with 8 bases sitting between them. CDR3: CASSPPGGDQPQHF. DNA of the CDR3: TGTGCCAGCTCACCACCCGGGGGGGATCAGCCCCAGCATTTT.

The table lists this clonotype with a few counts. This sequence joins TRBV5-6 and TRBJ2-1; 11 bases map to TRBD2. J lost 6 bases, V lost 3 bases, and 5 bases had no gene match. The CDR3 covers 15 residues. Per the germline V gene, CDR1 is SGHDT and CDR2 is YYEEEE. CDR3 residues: CASSSLAGDPNEQFF. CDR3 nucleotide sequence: TGTGCCAGCAGCTCACTAGCGGGAGACCCCAATGAGCAGTTCTTC. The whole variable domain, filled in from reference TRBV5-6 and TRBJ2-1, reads DAGVTQSPTHLIKTRGQQVTLRCSPKSGHDTVSWYQQALGQGPQFIFQYYEEEERQRGNFPDRFSGHQFPNYSSELNVNALLLGDSALYLCASSSLAGDPNEQFFGPGTRLTVL.

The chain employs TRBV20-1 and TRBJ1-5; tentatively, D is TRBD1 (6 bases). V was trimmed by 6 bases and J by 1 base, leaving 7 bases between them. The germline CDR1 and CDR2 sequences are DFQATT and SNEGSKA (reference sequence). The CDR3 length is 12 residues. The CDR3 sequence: CSAQGSNQPQHF. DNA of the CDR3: TGCAGTGCCCAGGGGAGCAATCAGCCCCAGCATTTT.

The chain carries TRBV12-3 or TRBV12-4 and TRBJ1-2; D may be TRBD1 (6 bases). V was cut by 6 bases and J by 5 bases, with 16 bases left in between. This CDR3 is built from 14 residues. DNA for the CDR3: TGTGCCAGCAGGTATACAGGGTTGGAATATGGCTACACCTTC. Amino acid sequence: CASRYTGLEYGYTF.

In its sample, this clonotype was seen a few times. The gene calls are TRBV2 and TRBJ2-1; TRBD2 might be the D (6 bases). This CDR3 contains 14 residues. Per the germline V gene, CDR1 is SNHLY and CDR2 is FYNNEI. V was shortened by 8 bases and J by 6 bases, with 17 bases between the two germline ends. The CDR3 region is CASSPLREVNEQFF. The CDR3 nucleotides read TGTGCCAGCTCCCCCTTGAGGGAGGTCAATGAGCAGTTCTTC. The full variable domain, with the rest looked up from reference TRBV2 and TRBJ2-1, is EPEVTQTPSHQVTQMGQEVILRCVPISNHLYFYWYRQILGQKVEFLVSFYNNEISEKSEIFDDQFSVERPDGSNFTLKIRSTKLEDSAMYFCASSPLREVNEQFFGPGTRLTVL.